These 11 T cell receptor beta chains were sequenced from one sample in a study of T cells in tuberculosis. Repertoires were generated with immunoSEQ multiplex PCR, while TCRdb's copy carries only in-frame clones and drops some. The table lists about 34,000 clones, 91% of them singletons, with 2.2% in the top ten. Sequencing input: PBMCs. Source of these receptors: a donor aged 5-35 years with latent tuberculosis or without tuberculosis infection.

The chain carries TRBV4-3 and TRBJ2-7; the match to TRBD1 covers 7 bases. The CDR3 spans 16 residues. Germline V gene lookup returns CDR1 LGHNA and CDR2 YSLEER. J gave up 0 bases and V 3 bases, and 8 bases lay outside the gene matches. As DNA, the CDR3 is TGCGCCAGCAGCCAGTTTTTACAGGGGCCCTCCTACGAGCAGTACTTC. The encoded protein is CASSQFLQGPSYEQYF.

The chain has TRBV28 and TRBJ2-7; a weak D match, TRBD1 (6 bases). The ends were cut back, 5 bases at V and 3 bases at J, with 20 bases in the middle. The length of the CDR3 is 16 residues. Germline CDR1 MDHEN, CDR2 SYDVKM. The CDR3: CASSGFTGQRYYEQYF. As DNA, the CDR3 is TGTGCCAGCAGTGGTTTTACGGGACAAAGGTACTACGAGCAGTACTTC.

The chain carries TRBV6-6 and TRBJ2-7; 7 bases fit TRBD1. The CDR3 covers 13 residues. The J segment lost 2 bases and the V segment lost 5 bases, leaving 3 bases of the junction unmatched. Germline assignment: CDR1 MNHNY and CDR2 SVGAGI (reference sequence). The CDR3 nucleotides read TGTGCCAGCAGTGTGACAGGGACCTACGAGCAGTACTTC. It codes for CASSVTGTYEQYF.

CDR3 protein: CASSQDRGLGTDTQYF. CDR3 nucleotides: TGCGCCAGCAGCCAAGATAGGGGTTTGGGGACAGATACGCAGTATTTT. This rearrangement joins TRBV4-1 to TRBJ2-3; possibly TRBD1 for D (5 bases). Trimming removed 0 bases at V and 3 bases at J, with 13 bases between. Looked up from germline, CDR1 is MGHRA and CDR2 is YSYEKL. The CDR3 totals 16 residues.

The chain links TRBV7-2 to TRBJ2-3; TRBD2 aligns across 9 bases. V was pared by 4 bases and J by 9 bases, with 2 bases of the junction left unmatched. CDR1 and CDR2 (germline): SGHTA, FQGNSA. CDR3 length: 12 residues. The CDR3 region has the DNA TGTGCCAGCAGCTCGCGGGGGGGCACGCAGTATTTT. Amino acid sequence: CASSSRGGTQYF.

V usage is TRBV18 and J usage is TRBJ2-3, with a possible D match to TRBD2 (5 bases). The CDR3 extends over 18 amino acids. In germline, CDR1 is KGHSH, CDR2 LQKENI. The ends were cut back, 0 bases at V and 3 bases at J, with 19 bases in the middle. CDR3 sequence reads: CASSPPINRGRRTDTQYF. As DNA, the CDR3 is TGTGCCAGCTCACCACCGATTAACCGGGGAAGAAGGACAGATACGCAGTATTTT. The whole variable domain, filled in from reference TRBV18 and TRBJ2-3, reads NAGVMQNPRHLVRRRGQEARLRCSPMKGHSHVYWYRQLPEEGLKFMVYLQKENIIDESGMPKERFSAEFPKEGPSILRIQQVVRGDSAAYFCASSPPINRGRRTDTQYFGPGTRLTVL.

This rearrangement joins TRBV28 to TRBJ2-7, with D perhaps TRBD1 (6 bases). V dropped 6 bases and J dropped 5 bases, with 14 bases sitting between them. Germline values: CDR1 MDHEN, CDR2 SYDVKM. This CDR3 is 13 amino acids long. CDR3 protein: CASSSGAGNEQYF. The DNA of the CDR3 is TGTGCCAGCAGCTCAGGGGCAGGCAACGAGCAGTACTTC.

The gene calls are TRBV6-6 and TRBJ2-3; D may be TRBD1 (6 bases). The germline CDR1 and CDR2 sequences are MNHNY and SVGAGI (reference sequence). Trimming removed 6 bases from V and 3 bases from J, with 19 bases in between. The CDR3 is 16 residues long. The CDR3 loop is CASSSPGVRGTDTQYF. The CDR3 coding sequence is TGTGCCAGCAGCTCCCCAGGGGTGAGGGGGACAGATACGCAGTATTTT.

V usage is TRBV27 and J usage is TRBJ2-7; the match to TRBD1 covers 9 bases. This CDR3 has 16 residues. Per the germline V gene, CDR1 is MNHEY and CDR2 is SMNVEV (reference sequence). V was pared by 4 bases and J by 0 bases, with 7 bases of the junction left unmatched. DNA of the CDR3: TGTGCCAGCAGTTCCGGACAGGGGCAAATCTCCTACGAGCAGTACTTC. Translation gives CASSSGQGQISYEQYF.

The chain recombines TRBV2 with TRBJ2-4; D perhaps matches TRBD2 (5 bases). The V and J ends lost 2 bases and 1 base respectively, with 12 bases between them. Germline V gene sequence: CDR1 SNHLY, CDR2 FYNNEI. The CDR3 runs 16 residues. CDR3 region: CASSEIGRAAKNIQYF. The DNA for the CDR3 is TGTGCCAGCAGTGAAATTGGGCGGGCGGCCAAAAACATTCAGTACTTC.

The rearrangement links TRBV5-1 to TRBJ1-6, with D possibly matching TRBD1 (5 bases). The CDR3 runs 16 residues. Trimming took 5 bases from V and 0 from J, leaving 12 bases between them. Germline loops: CDR1 SGHRS, CDR2 YFSETQ. The CDR3 coding sequence is TGCGCCAGCAGTTCCAGGGTTAGCTCCTATAATTCACCCCTCCACTTT. Translated: CASSSRVSSYNSPLHF.